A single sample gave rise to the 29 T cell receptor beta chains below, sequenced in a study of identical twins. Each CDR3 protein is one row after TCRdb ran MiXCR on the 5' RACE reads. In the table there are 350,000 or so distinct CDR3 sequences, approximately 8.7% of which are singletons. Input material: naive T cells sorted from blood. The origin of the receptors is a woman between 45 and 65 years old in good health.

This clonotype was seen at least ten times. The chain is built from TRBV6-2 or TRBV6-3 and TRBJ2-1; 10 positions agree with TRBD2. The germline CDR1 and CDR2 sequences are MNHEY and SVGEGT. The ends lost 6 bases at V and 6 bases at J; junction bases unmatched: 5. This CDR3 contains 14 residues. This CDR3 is CASSHKREGNEQFF. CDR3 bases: TGTGCCAGCAGCCATAAGCGGGAGGGCAATGAGCAGTTCTTC.

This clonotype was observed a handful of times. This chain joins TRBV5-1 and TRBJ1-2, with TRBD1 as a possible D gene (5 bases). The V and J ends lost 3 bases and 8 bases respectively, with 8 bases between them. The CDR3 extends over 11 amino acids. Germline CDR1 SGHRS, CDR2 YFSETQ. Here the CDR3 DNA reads TGCGCCAGCAGCTGGGGGGACGGCTACACCTTC. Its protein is CASSWGDGYTF.

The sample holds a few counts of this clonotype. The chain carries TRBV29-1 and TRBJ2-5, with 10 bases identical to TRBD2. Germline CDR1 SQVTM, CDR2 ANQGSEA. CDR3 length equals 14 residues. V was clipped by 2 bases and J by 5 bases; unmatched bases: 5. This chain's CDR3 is CSVETGAGGETQYF. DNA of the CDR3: TGCAGCGTTGAAACGGGAGCGGGAGGGGAGACCCAGTACTTC. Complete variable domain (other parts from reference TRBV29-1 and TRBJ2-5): SAVISQKPSRDICQRGTSLTIQCQVDSQVTMMFWYRQQPGQSLTLIATANQGSEATYESGFVIDKFPISRPNLTFSTLTVSNMSPEDSSIYLCSVETGAGGETQYFGPGTRLLVL.

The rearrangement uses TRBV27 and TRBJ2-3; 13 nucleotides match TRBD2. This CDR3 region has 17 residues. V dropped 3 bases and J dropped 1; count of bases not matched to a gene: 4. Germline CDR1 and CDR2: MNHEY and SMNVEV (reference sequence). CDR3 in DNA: TGTGCCAGCAGTTTCGCGACTAGCGGGAGGCGCACAGATACGCAGTATTTT. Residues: CASSFATSGRRTDTQYF.

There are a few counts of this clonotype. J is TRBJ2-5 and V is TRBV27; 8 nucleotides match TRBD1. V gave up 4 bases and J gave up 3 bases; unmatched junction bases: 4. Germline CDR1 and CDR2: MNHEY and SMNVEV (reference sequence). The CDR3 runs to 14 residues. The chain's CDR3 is CASSSLDREETQYF. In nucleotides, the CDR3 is TGTGCCAGCAGTTCCTTGGACAGGGAAGAGACCCAGTACTTC.

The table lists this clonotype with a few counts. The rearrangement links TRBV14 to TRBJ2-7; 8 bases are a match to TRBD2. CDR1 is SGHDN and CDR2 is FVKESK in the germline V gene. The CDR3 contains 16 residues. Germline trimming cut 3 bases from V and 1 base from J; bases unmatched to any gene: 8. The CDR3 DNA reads TGTGCCAGCAGCCACCCACCTACTAGCGGATCCTACGAGCAGTACTTC. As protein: CASSHPPTSGSYEQYF.

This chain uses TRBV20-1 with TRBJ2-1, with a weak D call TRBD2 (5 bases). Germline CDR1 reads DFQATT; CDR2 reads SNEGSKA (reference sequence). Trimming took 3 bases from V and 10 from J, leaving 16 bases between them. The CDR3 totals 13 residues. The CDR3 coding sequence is TGCAGTGCTAGGGATAGCGCCGGCTTAGAGCAGTTCTTC. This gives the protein CSARDSAGLEQFF.

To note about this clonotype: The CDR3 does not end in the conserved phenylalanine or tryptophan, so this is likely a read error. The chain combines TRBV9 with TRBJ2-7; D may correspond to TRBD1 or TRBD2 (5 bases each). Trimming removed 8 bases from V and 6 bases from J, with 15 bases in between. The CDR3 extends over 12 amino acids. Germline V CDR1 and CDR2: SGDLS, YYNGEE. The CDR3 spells CARRGGVAEQYI. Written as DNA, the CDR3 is TGTGCCAGGAGGGGTGGTGTAGCCGAGCAGTACATC.

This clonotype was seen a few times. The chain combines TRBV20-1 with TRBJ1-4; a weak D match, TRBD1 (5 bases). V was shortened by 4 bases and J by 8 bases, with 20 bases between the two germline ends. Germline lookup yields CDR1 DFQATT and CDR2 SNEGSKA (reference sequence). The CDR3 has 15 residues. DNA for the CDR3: TGCAGTGCTAACCGGGACCGGTGGTTTTGGGAAAAACTGTTTTTT. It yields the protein CSANRDRWFWEKLFF.

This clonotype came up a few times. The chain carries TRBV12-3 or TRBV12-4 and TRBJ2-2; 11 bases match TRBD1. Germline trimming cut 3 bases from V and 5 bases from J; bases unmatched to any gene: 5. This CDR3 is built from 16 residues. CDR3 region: CASSFLGTGGTGELFF. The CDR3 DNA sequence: TGTGCCAGCAGTTTTCTTGGGACAGGGGGGACCGGGGAGCTGTTTTTT.

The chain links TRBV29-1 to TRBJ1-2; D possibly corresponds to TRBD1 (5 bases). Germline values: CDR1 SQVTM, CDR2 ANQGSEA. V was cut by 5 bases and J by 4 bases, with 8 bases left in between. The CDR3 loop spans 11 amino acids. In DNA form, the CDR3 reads TGCAGCGTTTGGGGGTCCTATGGCTACACCTTC. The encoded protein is CSVWGSYGYTF. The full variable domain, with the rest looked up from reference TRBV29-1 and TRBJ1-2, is SAVISQKPSRDICQRGTSLTIQCQVDSQVTMMFWYRQQPGQSLTLIATANQGSEATYESGFVIDKFPISRPNLTFSTLTVSNMSPEDSSIYLCSVWGSYGYTFGSGTRLTVV.

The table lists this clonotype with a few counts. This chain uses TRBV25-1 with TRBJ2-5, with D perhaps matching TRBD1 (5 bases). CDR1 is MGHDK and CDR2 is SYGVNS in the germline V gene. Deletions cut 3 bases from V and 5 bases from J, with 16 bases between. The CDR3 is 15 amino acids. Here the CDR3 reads CASSEQTVLEETQYF. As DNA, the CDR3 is TGTGCCAGCAGTGAGCAGACAGTTCTAGAGGAGACCCAGTACTTC.

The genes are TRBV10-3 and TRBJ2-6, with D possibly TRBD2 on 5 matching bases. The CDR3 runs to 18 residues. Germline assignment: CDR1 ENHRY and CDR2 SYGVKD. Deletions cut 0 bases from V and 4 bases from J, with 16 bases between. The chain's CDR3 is CAISESIGRGSGANVLTF. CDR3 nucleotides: TGTGCCATCAGTGAGTCGATCGGTCGGGGATCCGGGGCCAACGTCCTGACTTTC.

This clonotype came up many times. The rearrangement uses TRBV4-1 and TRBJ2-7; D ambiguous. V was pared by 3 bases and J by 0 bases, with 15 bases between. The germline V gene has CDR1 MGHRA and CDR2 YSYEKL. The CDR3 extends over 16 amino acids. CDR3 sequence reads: CASSQLAAVPSYEQYF. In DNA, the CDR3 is TGCGCCAGCAGCCAGTTGGCGGCGGTCCCCTCCTACGAGCAGTACTTC.

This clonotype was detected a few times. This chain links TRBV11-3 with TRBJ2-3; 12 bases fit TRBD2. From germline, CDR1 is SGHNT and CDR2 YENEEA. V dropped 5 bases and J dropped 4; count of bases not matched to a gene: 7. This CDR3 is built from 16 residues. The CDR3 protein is CASSARLAGVADTQYF. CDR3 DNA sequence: TGTGCCAGCAGCGCCAGACTAGCGGGAGTGGCAGATACGCAGTATTTT.

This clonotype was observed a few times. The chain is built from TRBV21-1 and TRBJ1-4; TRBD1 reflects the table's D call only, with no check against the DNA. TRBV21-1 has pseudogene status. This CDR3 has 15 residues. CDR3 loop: CASTLTGRGREKLFF. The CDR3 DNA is TGTGCCAGCACCCTCACGGGCAGGGGGCGAGAAAAACTGTTTTTT.

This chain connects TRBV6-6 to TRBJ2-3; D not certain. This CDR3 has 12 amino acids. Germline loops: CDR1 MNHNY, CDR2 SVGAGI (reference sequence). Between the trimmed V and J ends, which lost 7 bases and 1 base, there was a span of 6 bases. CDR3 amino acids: CASKIGTDTQYF. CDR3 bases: TGTGCCAGCAAGATTGGCACAGATACGCAGTATTTT.

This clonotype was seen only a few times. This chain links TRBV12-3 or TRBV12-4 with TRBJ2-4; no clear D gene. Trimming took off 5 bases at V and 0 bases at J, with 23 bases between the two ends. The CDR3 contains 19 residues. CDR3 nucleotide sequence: TGTGCCAGCAGTCCCTCCCTGGGCAAGGCCAACGTAGCCAAAAACATTCAGTACTTC. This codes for CASSPSLGKANVAKNIQYF.

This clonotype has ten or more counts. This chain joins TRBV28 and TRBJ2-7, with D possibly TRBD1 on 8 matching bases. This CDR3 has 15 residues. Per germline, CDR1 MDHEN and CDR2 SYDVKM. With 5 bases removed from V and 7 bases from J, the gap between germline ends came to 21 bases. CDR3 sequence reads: CASSLTGGQALEQYF. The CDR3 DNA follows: TGTGCCAGCAGTCTTACGGGGGGACAGGCATTGGAGCAGTACTTC.

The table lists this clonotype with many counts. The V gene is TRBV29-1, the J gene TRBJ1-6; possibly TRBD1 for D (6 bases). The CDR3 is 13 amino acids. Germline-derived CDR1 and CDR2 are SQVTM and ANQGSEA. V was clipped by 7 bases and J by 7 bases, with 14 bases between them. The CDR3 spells CSDEDRPNSPLHF. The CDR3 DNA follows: TGCAGCGACGAGGACAGACCCAATTCACCCCTCCACTTT.

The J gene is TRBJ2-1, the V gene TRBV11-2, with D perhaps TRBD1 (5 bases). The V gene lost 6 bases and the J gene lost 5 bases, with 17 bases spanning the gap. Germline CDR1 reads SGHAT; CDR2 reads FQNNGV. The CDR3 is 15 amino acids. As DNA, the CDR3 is TGTGCCAGCAGGCCTAGGGGTGGCGACCACAATGAGCAGTTCTTC. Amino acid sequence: CASRPRGGDHNEQFF.

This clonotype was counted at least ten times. The CDR3 DNA reads as TGTGCCAGCAGCTTCGGTATTGGAACTAATGAAAAACTGTTTTTT. Protein sequence: CASSFGIGTNEKLFF. The V and J genes are TRBV7-8 and TRBJ1-4, with unresolved D. Germline V gene lookup returns CDR1 SGHVS and CDR2 FQNEAQ. Deletions cut 3 bases from V and 1 base from J, with 9 bases between. This CDR3 is 15 amino acids long.

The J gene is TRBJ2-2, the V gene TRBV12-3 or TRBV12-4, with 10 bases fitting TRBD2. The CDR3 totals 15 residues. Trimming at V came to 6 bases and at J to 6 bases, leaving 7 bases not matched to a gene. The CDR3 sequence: CASRLIAGGAGELFF. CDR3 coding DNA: TGTGCCAGCAGACTAATAGCGGGAGGAGCCGGGGAGCTGTTTTTT.

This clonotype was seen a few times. Written as DNA, the CDR3 is TGTGCCAGCAGCCAAGGAATGGCAGCCTGGCAAGAGACCCAGTACTTC. Protein sequence: CASSQGMAAWQETQYF. V usage is TRBV3-1 and J usage is TRBJ2-5; D call uncertain. Germline CDR1 reads LGHDT; CDR2 reads YNNKEL (reference sequence). This CDR3 spans 16 amino acids. V lost 1 base to trimming and J lost 2 bases, with 14 bases between them.

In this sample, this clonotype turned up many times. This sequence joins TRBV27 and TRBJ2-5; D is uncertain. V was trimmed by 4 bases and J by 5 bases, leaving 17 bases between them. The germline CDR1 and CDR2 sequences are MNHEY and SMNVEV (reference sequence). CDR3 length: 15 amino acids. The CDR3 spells CASSSLVVNKETQYF. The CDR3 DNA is TGTGCCAGCAGTTCCCTAGTGGTGAATAAGGAGACCCAGTACTTC.

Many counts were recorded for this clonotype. The CDR3 protein is CSVAATSGSSYNEQFF. For the CDR3, the DNA is TGCAGCGTGGCCGCGACTAGCGGGAGCTCCTACAATGAGCAGTTCTTC. The chain combines TRBV29-1 with TRBJ2-1; 12 bases align to TRBD2. V was clipped by 6 bases and J by 0 bases; unmatched bases: 6. The germline V gene encodes CDR1 SQVTM and CDR2 ANQGSEA. The CDR3 spans 16 residues.

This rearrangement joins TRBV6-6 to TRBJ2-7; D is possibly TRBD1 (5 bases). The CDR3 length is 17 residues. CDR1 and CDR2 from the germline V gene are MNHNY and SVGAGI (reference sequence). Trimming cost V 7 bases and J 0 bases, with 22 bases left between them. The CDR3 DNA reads TGTGCCAGCACCAAGGGGAATAACAGGCTTATCTCCTACGAGCAGTACTTC. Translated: CASTKGNNRLISYEQYF.

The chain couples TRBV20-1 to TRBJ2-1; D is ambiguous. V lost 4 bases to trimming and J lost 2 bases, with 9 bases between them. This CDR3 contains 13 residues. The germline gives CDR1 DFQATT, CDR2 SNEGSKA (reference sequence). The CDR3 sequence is CSATLGPYNEQFF. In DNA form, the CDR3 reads TGCAGTGCTACCCTTGGACCCTACAATGAGCAGTTCTTC.

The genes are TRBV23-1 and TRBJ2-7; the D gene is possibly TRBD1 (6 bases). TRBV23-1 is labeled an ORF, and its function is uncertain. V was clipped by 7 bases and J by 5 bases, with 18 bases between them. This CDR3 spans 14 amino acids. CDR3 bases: TGCGCCAGCATTTGGGGGCGCAGGGGCCACGAGCAGTACGTC. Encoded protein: CASIWGRRGHEQYV.